Below are 19 T cell receptor beta chains sequenced from a single sample in a study of early stage breast cancer tumors. Some clones are missing from TCRdb's copy, which holds only in-frame ones; the method was immunoSEQ multiplex PCR. The table shows tens of thousands of clones, with approximately 80% occurring only once. Material: blood. The receptors here all came from a person aged 50 to 59 with breast cancer.

This clone appeared a single time. V gene TRBV15 combines with J gene TRBJ1-3; D remains ambiguous. Per germline, CDR1 LNHNV and CDR2 YYDKDF (reference sequence). The CDR3 is 13 residues long. V was shortened by 5 bases and J by 0 bases, with 5 bases between the two germline ends. Here the CDR3 DNA reads TGTGCCACCAGCGTGCACTCTGGAAACACCATATATTTT. This translates into CATSVHSGNTIYF.

V and J are TRBV5-1 and TRBJ1-1; weak D call: TRBD1 (5 bases). The CDR3 runs to 18 residues. V gave up 3 bases and J gave up 3 bases, with 24 bases separating them. CDR1 and CDR2 (germline): SGHRS, YFSETQ. CDR3 DNA: TGCGCCAGCAGCTGGGGCCCGGGACGGAGCTTGTTAGACACTGAAGCTTTCTTT. The encoded protein is CASSWGPGRSLLDTEAFF. The entire variable domain, with the rest obtained from reference TRBV5-1 and TRBJ1-1, is as follows: KAGVTQTPRYLIKTRGQQVTLSCSPISGHRSVSWYQQTPGQGLQFLFEYFSETQRNKGNFPGRFSGRQFSNSRSEMNVSTLELGDSALYLCASSWGPGRSLLDTEAFFGQGTRLTVV.

J is TRBJ1-2 and V is TRBV9; no clear D. Trimming left V 6 bases short and J 2 bases short, with 5 bases between. This CDR3 comprises 11 residues. From germline, CDR1 is SGDLS and CDR2 YYNGEE. Written as DNA, the CDR3 is TGTGCCAGCAACCGGAACTATGGCTACACCTTC. This encodes CASNRNYGYTF.

The genes are TRBV19 and TRBJ1-1; 7 bases map to TRBD1. Losses at the gene ends were 1 base for V and 5 bases for J; bases not matched to a gene: 10. The germline CDR1 and CDR2 sequences are LNHDA and SQIVND (reference sequence). The CDR3 runs to 16 residues. CDR3 in amino acids: CASSIARQGLDTEAFF. The CDR3 DNA is TGTGCCAGTAGTATAGCCCGACAGGGCTTGGATACTGAAGCTTTCTTT.

In this sample, this clone turned up a few times. The chain uses TRBV10-3 and TRBJ2-7, with D unclear. CDR1 is ENHRY and CDR2 is SYGVKD in the germline V gene. The CDR3 length is 12 residues. V was trimmed by 0 bases and J by 3 bases, leaving 3 bases between them. This chain's CDR3 is CAISESVYEQYF. The CDR3, as DNA: TGTGCCATCAGTGAGTCAGTCTACGAGCAGTACTTC.

The gene calls are TRBV19 and TRBJ2-7; TRBD1 aligns across 9 bases. V was clipped by 6 bases and J by 2 bases; unmatched bases: 8. From germline, CDR1 is LNHDA and CDR2 SQIVND (reference sequence). CDR3 length: 15 residues. CDR3 region: CASRTGTGRPYEQYF. The CDR3 DNA follows: TGTGCCAGTAGGACCGGGACAGGGAGGCCCTACGAGCAGTACTTC.

The chain combines TRBV11-3 with TRBJ2-1; D may be TRBD1 (6 bases). V shed 4 bases and J shed 0 bases, with 16 bases lying between them. CDR1 and CDR2 from the germline V gene are SGHNT and YENEEA. The CDR3 length is 17 residues. The DNA of the CDR3 is TGTGCCAGCAGCTCAGGGGCGGCTGGGAGCTCCTACAATGAGCAGTTCTTC. Translated, it gives CASSSGAAGSSYNEQFF.

The chain recombines TRBV7-3 with TRBJ2-5, with 10 bases fitting TRBD2. The ends lost 5 bases at V and 3 bases at J; junction bases unmatched: 6. From germline, CDR1 is SGHTA and CDR2 FQGTGA. The CDR3 loop spans 15 amino acids. CDR3 nucleotides: TGTGCCAGCAGCCGGACTAGCGGACGTGAAGAGACCCAGTACTTC. Translating it yields CASSRTSGREETQYF.

The chain carries TRBV19 and TRBJ2-2, with D possibly TRBD2 on 5 matching bases. Germline CDR1 and CDR2: LNHDA and SQIVND (reference sequence). The germline V and J ends were trimmed by 2 bases and 2 bases, with 12 bases remaining between them. This CDR3 spans 16 amino acids. In DNA, the CDR3 is TGTGCCAGTAGTATACGATCCGGGATAAACACCGGGGAGCTGTTTTTT. Protein product: CASSIRSGINTGELFF.

The CDR3 region is CASSDRSGELFF. The CDR3 DNA sequence: TGTGCCAGCAGTGACCGTTCCGGGGAGCTGTTTTTT. The J gene is TRBJ2-2, the V gene TRBV6-4; D is uncertain. The CDR3 has 12 residues. Germline V gene sequence: CDR1 MRHNA, CDR2 SNTAGT. Deletions cut 2 bases from V and 6 bases from J, with 4 bases between.

The rearrangement joins TRBV15 to TRBJ2-1, with D possibly TRBD2 on 7 matching bases. Trimming pared 1 base from V and 6 bases from J, leaving 16 bases between. From germline, CDR1 is LNHNV and CDR2 YYDKDF (reference sequence). The CDR3 is made up of 16 amino acids. As DNA, the CDR3 is TGTGCCACCAGCAGAGGGGGGCTAGCGGCTTCCAATGAGCAGTTCTTC. It translates to CATSRGGLAASNEQFF.

V is TRBV18 and J is TRBJ1-5; a weak D match, TRBD1 (6 bases). The CDR3 contains 18 residues. V was pared by 3 bases and J by 4 bases, with 22 bases between. Germline V lookup: CDR1 KGHSH, CDR2 LQKENI. The CDR3 here is CASSPGLGATQGNQPQHF. CDR3 coding DNA: TGTGCCAGCTCACCGGGTTTAGGGGCAACTCAGGGGAATCAGCCCCAGCATTTT.

The chain has TRBV7-9 and TRBJ1-2; no definite D call. Between the trimmed V and J ends, which lost 5 bases and 6 bases, there was a span of 19 bases. The CDR3 length is 15 residues. Germline CDR1 SEHNR, CDR2 FQNEAQ (reference sequence). DNA of the CDR3: TGTGCCAGCAGCCAGGAACTAGCTTGGAACCATGGCTACACCTTC. Translating it yields CASSQELAWNHGYTF.

This chain links TRBV5-4 with TRBJ2-3; D gene uncertain. CDR1 and CDR2 from the germline V gene are SGHNT and YYREEE (reference sequence). Trimming took off 0 bases at V and 4 bases at J, with 9 bases between the two ends. The CDR3 totals 14 residues. The CDR3 DNA is TGTGCCAGCAGCTTGGCCATTCGGGCAGATACGCAGTATTTT. Translated: CASSLAIRADTQYF.

The chain recombines TRBV7-8 with TRBJ2-2, with D tentatively TRBD1 or TRBD2 (5 bases each). Germline V gives CDR1 SGHVS, CDR2 FQNEAQ. Trimming took off 2 bases at V and 1 base at J, with 14 bases between the two ends. The CDR3 length is 17 residues. The CDR3 nucleotides are TGTGCCAGCAGCTTACGGGGCAGGATGGTGAACACCGGGGAGCTGTTTTTT. This encodes CASSLRGRMVNTGELFF.

This clone has just one count. The chain joins TRBV10-3 to TRBJ2-1; 8 positions agree with TRBD1. The CDR3 spans 17 residues. CDR1 is ENHRY, CDR2 SYGVKD, per germline. Trimming removed 0 bases from V and 5 bases from J; junction bases left unmatched: 9. The CDR3 DNA sequence: TGTGCCATCAGTGAGTCGACAGGGGCCACGATGAACAATGAGCAGTTCTTC. This sequence encodes CAISESTGATMNNEQFF.

This clone showed up just once. The chain has TRBV7-9 and TRBJ2-5, with 7 bases aligning to TRBD1. This CDR3 spans 16 amino acids. After removal of 1 base from V and 5 bases from J, the junction contained 10 bases not matched to a gene. In germline, CDR1 is SEHNR, CDR2 FQNEAQ (reference sequence). CDR3 protein: CASSLGPDRVGETQYF. The CDR3 nucleotides read TGTGCCAGCAGCTTAGGGCCAGACAGGGTAGGGGAGACCCAGTACTTC.

This chain uses TRBV20-1 with TRBJ1-4; D unclear. Per the germline V gene, CDR1 is DFQATT and CDR2 is SNEGSKA (reference sequence). The length of the CDR3 is 10 residues. In nucleotides, the CDR3 is TGCACCCACACTAATGAAAAACTGTTTTTT. Amino acids: CTHTNEKLFF.

The chain links TRBV28 to TRBJ2-3; D is uncertain. Trimming took off 7 bases at V and 5 bases at J, with 16 bases between the two ends. Germline V gene lookup returns CDR1 MDHEN and CDR2 SYDVKM. The CDR3 runs to 14 residues. CDR3 residues: CASNPGQPLDTQYF. CDR3 DNA: TGTGCCAGCAACCCGGGCCAGCCGCTAGATACGCAGTATTTT. The full variable domain, rest sourced from reference TRBV28 and TRBJ2-3, is DVKVTQSSRYLVKRTGEKVFLECVQDMDHENMFWYRQDPGLGLRLIYFSYDVKMKEKGDIPEGYSVSREKKERFSLILESASTNQTSMYLCASNPGQPLDTQYFGPGTRLTVL.